This T cell receptor (beta chain) was sequenced during a study of control samples from healthy donors and cancer patients. After removal of 2 bases from V and 6 bases from J, the junction contained 6 bases not matched to a gene. This CDR3 contains 13 residues. Germline CDR1 GTSNPN, CDR2 SVGIG (reference sequence). Here immunoSEQ multiplex PCR was the method, and the copy in TCRdb shows in-frame clones only, minus some. The sample has some 130,000 clones; 80% to 95% are singletons. V gene TRBV30 combines with J gene TRBJ2-7, with 8 bases that match TRBD1. Sequences were obtained from blood. This clonotype was obtained from a man younger than 35 in good health. As DNA, the CDR3 is TGTGCCTGGAGTTCGGGACAGGTCCTCGAGCAGTACTTC. Protein: CAWSSGQVLEQYF.